This T cell receptor (beta chain) was sequenced in a study of T cells after yellow fever vaccination. TCRdb called the 5' RACE reads again in MiXCR, with one record for every CDR3 protein. This repertoire shows nearly 550,000 distinct CDR3 sequences, 19% found once; its top ten account for roughly an eighth. Trimming at V came to 5 bases and at J to 3 bases, leaving 7 bases not matched to a gene. There are 14 residues in the CDR3. Germline-derived CDR1 and CDR2 are LNHDA and SQIVND (reference sequence). This clonotype was seen a handful of times. This material consisted of PBMCs, taken 15 days after the yellow fever booster vaccination. The gene calls are TRBV19 and TRBJ2-7; 7 bases are a match to TRBD2. The TCR was taken from a man in his thirties or forties who received the YFV17D yellow fever vaccine. This CDR3 reads CASSRGEAVYEQYF. DNA for the CDR3: TGTGCCAGTAGTCGGGGGGAGGCTGTCTACGAGCAGTACTTC.